The 9 T cell receptor beta chains listed next were all sequenced from one sample in a study of T cell responses to AZD1222 COVID-19 vaccine. Assay used: immunoSEQ multiplex PCR; TCRdb lists only in-frame clones, some missing. The repertoire holds about 160,000 clones, with roughly 86% as singletons. The sequencing here drew on peripheral blood, taken on day 0 of AZD1222 vaccination. The receptors were sampled from an adult in good health.

This chain uses TRBV3-1 (or the pseudogene TRBV3-2) with TRBJ2-2; 7 bases agree with TRBD1. The J segment lost 11 bases and the V segment lost 0 bases, leaving 3 bases of the junction unmatched. CDR1 and CDR2 from the germline V gene are LGHDT and YNNKEL (reference sequence). CDR3 size: 13 residues. Here the CDR3 DNA reads TGTGCCAGCAGCCAAGATTGGACAGGCGAGCTGTTTTTT. Amino acids: CASSQDWTGELFF.

The rearrangement uses TRBV7-9 and TRBJ2-5; weak D call: TRBD1 (6 bases). Trimming cost V 2 bases and J 3 bases, with 10 bases left between them. CDR3 length: 14 amino acids. CDR1 SEHNR and CDR2 FQNEAQ come from the germline V gene (reference sequence). The CDR3 sequence is CASSLNREEETQYF. CDR3 DNA sequence: TGTGCCAGCAGCTTAAACAGGGAAGAAGAGACCCAGTACTTC.

The CDR3 region has the DNA TGTGCCAGCAGCTTAGAGACAGTATCTGGCTACACCTTC. Translating it yields CASSLETVSGYTF. The chain has TRBV7-2 and TRBJ1-2; a possible D gene is TRBD1 (5 bases). Trimming stripped 1 base from V and 7 bases from J, with 10 bases between. Germline loops: CDR1 SGHTA, CDR2 FQGNSA. The CDR3 spans 13 residues.

V and J are TRBV14 and TRBJ1-2; TRBD1 is a possible D gene (6 bases). With 8 bases removed from V and 5 bases from J, the gap between germline ends came to 15 bases. Germline V gene data show CDR1 as SGHDN and CDR2 as FVKESK. This CDR3 is 13 amino acids long. CDR3: CASALDRVYGYTF. The CDR3 DNA sequence: TGTGCCAGCGCCCTGGACAGAGTTTATGGCTACACCTTC.

The genes are TRBV5-1 and TRBJ2-7; D is perhaps TRBD1 (6 bases). CDR3 length: 15 amino acids. V shed 5 bases and J shed 5 bases, with 20 bases lying between them. Looked up from germline, CDR1 is SGHRS and CDR2 is YFSETQ. In DNA form, the CDR3 reads TGCGCCAGCAGGAGCGCAGGGGATGTAACCAACGAGCAGTACTTC. Amino acids: CASRSAGDVTNEQYF.

The V gene is TRBV18, the J gene TRBJ2-3, with no clear D. Germline CDR1 is KGHSH and CDR2 is LQKENI. Trimming removed 0 bases at V and 1 base at J, with 11 bases between. The CDR3 has 16 residues. CDR3 sequence (DNA): TGTGCCAGCTCACCACCGGAAGGATGGGGCACAGATACGCAGTATTTT. It yields the protein CASSPPEGWGTDTQYF.

J is TRBJ2-1 and V is TRBV19; D unclear. There are 16 residues in the CDR3. Germline CDR1 reads LNHDA; CDR2 reads SQIVND (reference sequence). Trimming took 1 base from V and 2 from J, leaving 12 bases between them. CDR3 sequence reads: CASSIGAAKTYNEQFF. As DNA, the CDR3 is TGTGCCAGTAGTATAGGCGCAGCTAAGACCTACAATGAGCAGTTCTTC.

In this sample, this clone turned up a few times. The chain recombines TRBV6-5 with TRBJ1-5; TRBD1 is a possible D gene (6 bases). The germline V gene encodes CDR1 MNHEY and CDR2 SVGAGI. The CDR3 is 12 residues long. Trimming shortened V by 6 bases and J by 6 bases, and 9 bases separated the two germline ends. As DNA, the CDR3 is TGTGCCAGCAGAACAGGGATTCAGCCCCAGCATTTT. Amino acids: CASRTGIQPQHF.

The chain joins TRBV12-3 or TRBV12-4 to TRBJ2-1; 10 nucleotides match TRBD1. V was pared by 7 bases and J by 9 bases, with 6 bases of the junction left unmatched. This CDR3 has 13 residues. CDR3 residues: CASTRDRGSEQFF. The CDR3 coding sequence is TGTGCCAGCACCCGGGACAGGGGATCTGAGCAGTTCTTC.